This T cell receptor (beta chain) was documented in a study of blood T cells in healthy people across ages. The use of a sample-barcoded 5' primer and a J-beta primer mix characterized a second PCR of about 6 to 12 cycles. TCRdb independently ran MiXCR on the 5' RACE reads; one entry per CDR3 protein. The repertoire holds 1.5 million to 1.8 million distinct CDR3 sequences, approximately 43% seen once, with about 4% in the top ten. Looked up from germline, CDR1 is ENHRY and CDR2 is SYGVKD. The length of the CDR3 is 16 residues. The V gene lost 3 bases and the J gene lost 0 bases, with 14 bases spanning the gap. They isolated at least 6 million PBMCs from each sample. General study results and limits: Across the age range, TCR beta diversity per million T cells fell in a roughly linear way. Long-lived donors carried more naive CD4+ cells and greater diversity than aged donors.

This clonotype has only a few counts. No antigen is known for it. The sequence was obtained from a woman aged 18-35 years in good health. Specimen: blood. The rearrangement joins TRBV10-3 to TRBJ1-2; D gene unclear. CDR3 region: CAISEGDVRANYGYTF. As DNA, the CDR3 is TGTGCCATCAGTGAAGGAGACGTCCGAGCTAACTATGGCTACACCTTC.